This TCR beta chain comes out of a study of T cells in women clearing cervical HPV infection. Overall study: Only a few women had HLA typing results available. Study-level findings and limits: Repertoire richness, not evenness, was significantly elevated in CIN3+ cases versus controls.

With respect to this clone: Its antigen is unknown. The read finishes 3 residues shy of the CDR3 end, and the germline J gene is used to complete it.

The CDR3 extends over 13 amino acids. Germline-derived CDR1 and CDR2 are SEHNR and FQNEAQ (reference sequence). TCRdb's table, derived via immunoSEQ multiplex PCR, lists solely in-frame clones and lacks some. The clone table shows about 19,000 clones, with the ten largest holding more than 4.5%. Source material: blood buffy coat. The V gene is TRBV7-9, the J gene TRBJ2-3, with 7 bases fitting TRBD1. This receptor was identified in a woman between 18 and 70 years old with a cervical HPV16 infection that either progressed to CIN3+ or cleared (not recorded which). The CDR3 spells CASSWEGGETQYF. The CDR3 bases that were read are TGTGCCAGCAGTTGGGAAGGGGGCGAGACG.